This is a list of T cell receptor beta chains from one sample in a study of T cells expressing NK-cell markers. With the 5' RACE reads reprocessed, TCRdb shows one record per CDR3 protein and no DNA. Its listing shows 400,000 to 450,000 distinct CDR3 sequences. Sequencing was performed on blood T cells: a sorted CD56 or NKG2C T cell subset, CD4+ or CD8+ T cells, or bulk PBMC T cells (not recorded which). The source is a woman aged 18 to 75 in good health. Both conserved end residues are part of each CDR3. Fields, in order: V gene, J gene, CDR3 protein.

v_call: TRBV6-1; j_call: TRBJ2-2; cdr3_aa: CASSGMAGAMGPRELFF
v_call: TRBV11-2; j_call: TRBJ2-7; cdr3_aa: CASSPGVTSYEQYF
v_call: TRBV5-6; j_call: TRBJ2-7; cdr3_aa: CASSFKEEQYF
v_call: TRBV12-3/TRBV12-4; j_call: TRBJ1-4; cdr3_aa: CASRWTGGNEKLFF
v_call: TRBV6-1; j_call: TRBJ2-3; cdr3_aa: CASSRGPRTGGFTDTQYF
v_call: TRBV20-1; j_call: TRBJ1-6; cdr3_aa: CSARSSNSPLHF
v_call: TRBV6-2/TRBV6-3; j_call: TRBJ1-1; cdr3_aa: CASSRPKVAGITEAFF
v_call: TRBV11-2; j_call: TRBJ2-3; cdr3_aa: CASSLGARVSTDTQYF
v_call: TRBV20-1; j_call: TRBJ1-5; cdr3_aa: CSARDRGLRNQPQHF
v_call: TRBV7-2; j_call: TRBJ2-6; cdr3_aa: CASSLAFRLGTGGSGANVLTF
v_call: TRBV7-9; j_call: TRBJ2-3; cdr3_aa: CASSSGGLAESTDTQYF
v_call: TRBV7-2; j_call: TRBJ2-1; cdr3_aa: CASSFSGSGSYNEQFF
v_call: TRBV20-1; j_call: TRBJ1-2; cdr3_aa: CSARDLTGVINGYTF
v_call: TRBV20-1; j_call: TRBJ2-1; cdr3_aa: CSARSAEDTYNEQFF
v_call: TRBV19; j_call: TRBJ2-4; cdr3_aa: CASSVLALAKNIQYF
v_call: TRBV5-1; j_call: TRBJ2-1; cdr3_aa: CASRPGTAYNEQFF
v_call: TRBV20-1; j_call: TRBJ2-5; cdr3_aa: CSARWTSGQETQYF
v_call: TRBV12-3/TRBV12-4; j_call: TRBJ2-7; cdr3_aa: CASSVIKGGYEQYF
v_call: TRBV15; j_call: TRBJ2-3; cdr3_aa: CATTDVEGWADTQYF
v_call: TRBV21-1; j_call: TRBJ2-1; cdr3_aa: CASSKKAVVCYNEQFF
v_call: TRBV4-3; j_call: TRBJ2-7; cdr3_aa: CASSQDGRLADEQYF
v_call: TRBV20-1; j_call: TRBJ2-5; cdr3_aa: CSARDLEDPSDQETQYF
v_call: TRBV5-6; j_call: TRBJ2-2; cdr3_aa: CASSLPPGNTGELFF
v_call: TRBV12-3/TRBV12-4; j_call: TRBJ1-6; cdr3_aa: CATRRINNSPLHF
v_call: TRBV18; j_call: TRBJ1-6; cdr3_aa: CASSPGLSSYNSPLHF
v_call: TRBV12-3/TRBV12-4; j_call: TRBJ1-5; cdr3_aa: CASSPQGNQPQHF
v_call: TRBV2; j_call: TRBJ2-1; cdr3_aa: CASDVGSYNEQFF
v_call: TRBV9; j_call: TRBJ1-6; cdr3_aa: CASSVGASNSPLHF
v_call: TRBV7-9; j_call: TRBJ1-6; cdr3_aa: CASSLENSPLHF
v_call: TRBV7-9; j_call: TRBJ2-2; cdr3_aa: CASSRVGGITGELFF
v_call: TRBV9; j_call: TRBJ2-1; cdr3_aa: CASSVGTTPEQFF
v_call: TRBV5-1; j_call: TRBJ2-2; cdr3_aa: CASSGASNTGELFF
v_call: TRBV11-2; j_call: TRBJ1-1; cdr3_aa: CASSRGVRVDTEAFF
v_call: TRBV20-1; j_call: TRBJ2-3; cdr3_aa: CSARVTSTSTQYF
v_call: TRBV11-2; j_call: TRBJ2-3; cdr3_aa: CASSSLPPGTIYTDTQYF
v_call: TRBV12-3/TRBV12-4; j_call: TRBJ1-3; cdr3_aa: CASSPGTVGIYF
v_call: TRBV15; j_call: TRBJ2-1; cdr3_aa: CATGGGANEQFF
v_call: TRBV5-6; j_call: TRBJ2-4; cdr3_aa: CASSSQGEGAKNIQYF
v_call: TRBV19; j_call: TRBJ1-5; cdr3_aa: CASLKGPGVGNQPQHF
v_call: TRBV6-5; j_call: TRBJ2-7; cdr3_aa: CASSYGLGVGDEQYF
v_call: TRBV20-1; j_call: TRBJ2-3; cdr3_aa: CSAPRSSGSLKDTQYF
v_call: TRBV6-1; j_call: TRBJ2-7; cdr3_aa: CASRISSSGLAYEQYF
v_call: TRBV11-2; j_call: TRBJ2-3; cdr3_aa: CASSSRDRATDTQYF
v_call: TRBV12-3/TRBV12-4; j_call: TRBJ2-5; cdr3_aa: CASSGDRGKTQYF
v_call: TRBV12-3/TRBV12-4; j_call: TRBJ2-3; cdr3_aa: CASRGIEGTQYF
v_call: TRBV4-3; j_call: TRBJ1-5; cdr3_aa: CASSPYRGRQPQHF
v_call: TRBV20-1; j_call: TRBJ2-3; cdr3_aa: CSAILAGEITDTQYF
v_call: TRBV20-1; j_call: TRBJ2-5; cdr3_aa: CSAGGPIEGRVIKETQYF
v_call: TRBV4-3; j_call: TRBJ1-3; cdr3_aa: CASSQVGQGAWDTIYF